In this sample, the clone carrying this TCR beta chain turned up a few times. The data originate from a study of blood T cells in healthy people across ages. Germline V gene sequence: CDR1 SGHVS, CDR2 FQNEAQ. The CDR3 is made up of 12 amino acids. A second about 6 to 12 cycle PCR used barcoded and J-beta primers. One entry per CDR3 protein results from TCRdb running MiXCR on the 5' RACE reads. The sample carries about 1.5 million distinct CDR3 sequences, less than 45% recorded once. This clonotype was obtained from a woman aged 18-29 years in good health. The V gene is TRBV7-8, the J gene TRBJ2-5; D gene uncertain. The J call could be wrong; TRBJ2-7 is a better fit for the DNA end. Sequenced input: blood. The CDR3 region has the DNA TGTGCCAGCAGCATCCCGGGTTCCGAGCAGTACTTC. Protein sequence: CASSIPGSEQYF.